The present T cell receptor (beta chain) was sequenced within a study of Ad26.COV2.S vaccination and SARS-CoV-2 variants. Study summary: Into the muscle, Ad26.COV2.S was dosed once or twice, 56 days apart.

Germline-derived CDR1 and CDR2 are SNHLY and FYNNEI. The ends were cut back, 5 bases at V and 5 bases at J, with 9 bases in the middle. There are 13 residues in the CDR3. A note on this clone: Its antigen remains unidentified.

Using immunoSEQ multiplex PCR, the repertoire was profiled, and TCRdb retains in-frame clones only, with some absent. The sample has roughly 380,000 clones, more than 75% seen once. Sample treatment: 15 to 20 received Ad26.COV2.S at low or high dose, single or two shots; 5 received placebo; per-sample allocation not given. Collection of the samples took place on day 63 after the first injection of vaccine or placebo. Overall study results and limits: While placebo recipients had lower spike-specific TCR breadth, vaccine recipients had more.

The material sequenced was peripheral blood, taken in a trial of Ad26.COV2.S vaccine versus placebo. The rearrangement joins TRBV2 to TRBJ2-2, with a weak D call TRBD1 (6 bases). The sequence was collected from a person aged 18-60 years who received the Ad26.COV2.S COVID-19 vaccine or a placebo. The CDR3 loop reads CASSFTGTGELFF. CDR3 nucleotide sequence: TGTGCCAGCAGTTTTACAGGGACCGGGGAGCTGTTTTTT.